A single T cell receptor (beta chain) is shown here with its context. No antigen is known for it. Trimming shortened V by 0 bases and J by 2 bases, and 11 bases separated the two germline ends. Looked up from germline, CDR1 is SGHRS and CDR2 is YFSETQ. CDR3 size: 15 residues. The data were taken from a study of post-analysis software for immune sequencing data. cDNA libraries for TCR beta contained unique molecular identifiers. Each CDR3 protein is one row after TCRdb ran MiXCR on the PCR reads. The sample lists about 460,000 distinct CDR3 sequences; over 35% were seen once. General observations from the study: Patients showed TRBV5-6, TRBV5-1 and TRBV20-1 among a few TRBV segments more frequent than in controls.

The chain is built from TRBV5-1 and TRBJ2-5; D may match TRBD1 or TRBD2 (5 bases each). The specimen sequenced was blood. The sequence came from a girl between 10 and 17 years old with multiple sclerosis. In nucleotides, the CDR3 is TGCGCCAGCAGCTTGGTTTTGGGACGGCAAGAGACCCAGTACTTC. Translating it yields CASSLVLGRQETQYF.